This T cell receptor (beta chain) emerged from a study of shared clonotypes between healthy human individuals. Findings and caveats of the study: On the whole, naive subsets had larger estimated richness than memory subsets had. For naive CD4 cells, roughly 4.6% of clonotypes were shared across four donors.

About this clone: Its cognate antigen is unknown.

Germline CDR1 reads SGHTA; CDR2 reads FQGNSA. The CDR3 runs 15 residues. Trimming cost V 0 bases and J 1 base, with 10 bases left between them. Several immunoSEQ 96-well plates shared each subset's DNA, each plate a replicate. Data came from immunoSEQ multiplex PCR; TCRdb stores just in-frame clones and leaves some out. The table includes 2 million to 2.5 million clones, approximately 96% detected once. The sample was naive CD4+ T cells sorted from blood. Subset in this sample: CD45RA+ positively selected. This clonotype was sampled from a man younger than 30 in good health. V usage is TRBV7-2 and J usage is TRBJ2-7; tentative D call: TRBD1 (5 bases). CDR3 DNA sequence: TGTGCCAGCAGCTTAGCTCCCGACAGATCCTACGAGCAGTACTTC. It codes for CASSLAPDRSYEQYF.